This T cell receptor (beta chain) was recorded in a study of shared clonotypes between healthy human individuals. Study overall: Sampling drew on donors who were two women and a few men aged 18 to 49. Per donor, CD8 memory used one plate, CD8 naive used two, CD4 memory used three and CD4 naive used three.

This clone was detected only once. A split of CD4+ cells into CD45RA+ naive and CD45RA-negative memory subsets was performed. The method was immunoSEQ multiplex PCR; TCRdb's version includes in-frame clones alone and lacks a portion of them. This sample carries more than 500,000 clones, 90% to 97% of them seen once, and the ten largest clones take 0.05% to 0.08%. With 3 bases removed from V and 7 bases from J, the gap between germline ends came to 20 bases. This CDR3 has 15 residues. Germline V gene sequence: CDR1 SGDLS, CDR2 YYNGEE. The rearrangement links TRBV9 to TRBJ2-7; no firm D call. The source material was naive CD4+ T cells sorted from blood. As to subset: CD45RA+ positively selected. The clonotype comes from a woman in her twenties or thirties in good health. The CDR3 DNA follows: TGTGCCAGCAGCGCAAGTTCCATGTCGAACGGGGAGCAGTACTTC. It encodes CASSASSMSNGEQYF.